This TCR beta chain comes out of a study of blood T cell repertoires in COVID-19. Study overall: Specimens from acute and convalescent COVID-19 originated in the United States, Italy and Spain. The cDNA or gDNA used as material had been derived from T cells, B-cell-depleted T cells, or PBMCs.

With regard to this clone: At one boundary the junction diverges from the germline segment, which might be a read error.

Original processing methods: It was from reference gene primer amplification that nucleated cell counts were estimated. TCRdb keeps only in-frame clones here, not all; method: immunoSEQ multiplex PCR. Clone size and the V and J calls come from that table; the DNA yielded D and trimming. The data contain about 65,000 clones, about 81% of them singletons. CDR3 length: 16 amino acids. Germline V gene lookup returns CDR1 SSHAT and CDR2 FNYEAQ (reference sequence). V gene TRBV7-7 combines with J gene TRBJ2-5, with 7 positions matching TRBD1. This receptor was obtained from a man older than 75 with acute or convalescent COVID-19. Input material: peripheral blood. In nucleotides, the CDR3 is TGTGCTAGCAGCTTAGTTTGGACAGGATTGCAAGAGACCCAGTACTTC. The encoded protein is CASSLVWTGLQETQYF. The entire variable domain, with the rest obtained from reference TRBV7-7 and TRBJ2-5, is as follows: GAGVSQSPRYKVTKRGQDVTLRCDPISSHATLYWYQQALGQGPEFLTYFNYEAQPDKSGLPSDRFSAERPEGSISTLTIQRTEQRDSAMYRCASSLVWTGLQETQYFGPGTRLLVL.